The 21 T cell receptor beta chains listed next were all sequenced from one sample in a study of identifying expanded T cells in peripheral blood. Clones were sequenced by immunoSEQ multiplex PCR, and TCRdb holds only the in-frame ones, with some missing. The sample includes about 120,000 clones, approximately 80% of them seen just once. Specimen: blood. The receptors come from a person aged 18 to 70 in good health.

Here the CDR3 reads CATTTGYEAFF. The CDR3 bases are TGTGCCACGACGACAGGATACGAAGCTTTCTTT. The J gene is TRBJ1-1, the V gene TRBV2; TRBD1 is a possible D gene (6 bases). The CDR3 is made up of 11 amino acids. Germline V gene lookup returns CDR1 SNHLY and CDR2 FYNNEI. Trimming stripped 10 bases from V and 8 bases from J, with 14 bases between.

The CDR3 DNA follows: TGCAGCGTTGTAGACGGGAACACTGAAGCTTTCTTT. Translated, it gives CSVVDGNTEAFF. This chain joins TRBV29-1 and TRBJ1-1, with D unclear. This CDR3 has 12 residues. Trimming shortened V by 4 bases and J by 1 base, and 7 bases separated the two germline ends. CDR1 and CDR2 from the germline V gene are SQVTM and ANQGSEA.

V usage is TRBV29-1 and J usage is TRBJ2-5; D gene uncertain. Germline values: CDR1 SQVTM, CDR2 ANQGSEA. The CDR3 length is 12 residues. Trimming took 7 bases from V and 2 from J, leaving 11 bases between them. The CDR3 DNA reads TGCAGCGCTTCCAGATATCAAGAGACCCAGTACTTC. Its protein product is CSASRYQETQYF.

The chain employs TRBV10-1 and TRBJ2-1, with TRBD2 as a possible D gene (5 bases). Germline CDR1 reads WNHNN; CDR2 reads SYGVQD (reference sequence). V lost 0 bases, J lost 5 bases, and 11 bases lay in between. This CDR3 is 15 amino acids long. The CDR3 here is CASSESPGSHNEQFF. CDR3 in DNA: TGCGCCAGCAGTGAGTCGCCGGGGTCCCACAATGAGCAGTTCTTC.

The chain links TRBV6-1 to TRBJ1-3, with D possibly matching TRBD1 (6 bases). The V gene lost 6 bases and the J gene lost 0 bases, with 12 bases spanning the gap. The CDR3 is 15 residues long. The germline CDR1 and CDR2 sequences are MNHNS and SASEGT. In nucleotides, the CDR3 is TGTGCCAGCAGCAGGGGCGAGGGCTCTGGAAACACCATATATTTT. Amino acids: CASSRGEGSGNTIYF.

As to this clone: A read error is possible here, since a much larger clone lies one base away. This chain connects TRBV13 to TRBJ1-1; possibly TRBD1 for D (5 bases). Germline V gene sequence: CDR1 PRHDT, CDR2 FYEKMQ (reference sequence). The CDR3 totals 13 residues. V dropped 4 bases and J dropped 1 base, with 7 bases sitting between them. DNA of the CDR3: TGTGCCAGCAGCTCGGACACGAACACTGAAGCTTTCTTT. It encodes CASSSDTNTEAFF.

V is TRBV6-5 and J is TRBJ1-1; D is unclear. CDR1 is MNHEY and CDR2 is SVGAGI in the germline V gene. V was trimmed by 4 bases and J by 4 bases, leaving 4 bases between them. The CDR3 has 11 residues. CDR3 protein: CASSSTTEAFF. As DNA, the CDR3 is TGTGCCAGCAGTTCCACCACTGAAGCTTTCTTT.

The chain has TRBV19 and TRBJ1-5; D uncertain. Germline loops: CDR1 LNHDA, CDR2 SQIVND (reference sequence). This CDR3 contains 14 residues. Trimming stripped 6 bases from V and 4 bases from J, with 13 bases between. As DNA, the CDR3 is TGTGCCAGTAGCACCGACACCCCAAATCAGCCCCAGCATTTT. It is translated as CASSTDTPNQPQHF.

In DNA, the CDR3 is TGTGCCAGCGGGGTGGGACAGCCGAGCTCCTATAATTCACCCCTCCACTTT. It codes for CASGVGQPSSYNSPLHF. The J gene is TRBJ1-6, the V gene TRBV7-2; 7 bases match TRBD1. The CDR3 runs 17 residues. Losses at the gene ends were 8 bases for V and 0 bases for J; bases not matched to a gene: 10. Looked up from germline, CDR1 is SGHTA and CDR2 is FQGNSA.

V is TRBV11-3 and J is TRBJ2-2; D is undetermined. The CDR3 consists of 16 residues. Per germline, CDR1 SGHNT and CDR2 YENEEA. Trimming cost V 8 bases and J 3 bases, with 19 bases left between them. The CDR3 region is CASSTHGTSYTGELFF. In nucleotides, the CDR3 is TGTGCCAGCTCCACTCATGGTACTTCTTACACCGGGGAGCTGTTTTTT. The variable domain in full, completed from reference TRBV11-3 and TRBJ2-2, reads EAGVVQSPRYKIIEKKQPVAFWCNPISGHNTLYWYLQNLGQGPELLIRYENEEAVDDSQLPKDRFSAERLKGVDSTLKIQPAELGDSAVYLCASSTHGTSYTGELFFGEGSRLTVL.

This clone was seen only once. The rearrangement links TRBV9 to TRBJ1-5; TRBD1 is a possible D gene (6 bases). Germline assignment: CDR1 SGDLS and CDR2 YYNGEE. The CDR3 spans 14 residues. The V gene lost 4 bases and the J gene lost 3 bases, with 11 bases spanning the gap. The CDR3 DNA reads TGTGCCAGCAGCCCGACAGGCAACAATCAGCCCCAGCATTTT. It is translated as CASSPTGNNQPQHF. The whole variable domain, filled in from reference TRBV9 and TRBJ1-5, reads DSGVTQTPKHLITATGQRVTLRCSPRSGDLSVYWYQQSLDQGLQFLIQYYNGEERAKGNILERFSAQQFPDLHSELNLSSLELGDSALYFCASSPTGNNQPQHFGDGTRLSIL.

The V call is TRBV6-6, the J call TRBJ2-1; no clear D. V was clipped by 2 bases and J by 0 bases, with 11 bases between them. The CDR3 covers 16 residues. CDR1 is MNHNY and CDR2 is SVGAGI in the germline V gene (reference sequence). In nucleotides, the CDR3 is TGTGCCAGCAGTTACCTGGCAGAAAGCTCCTACAATGAGCAGTTCTTC. It is translated as CASSYLAESSYNEQFF.

J is TRBJ1-3 and V is TRBV6-5; D is unresolved. The CDR3 is 15 residues long. From germline, CDR1 is MNHEY and CDR2 SVGAGI. V lost 3 bases to trimming and J lost 0 bases, with 9 bases between them. This chain's CDR3 is CASSYDRFSGNTIYF. The CDR3 DNA follows: TGTGCCAGCAGTTATGACCGATTCTCTGGAAACACCATATATTTT.

This clone was detected once. V gene TRBV6-5 combines with J gene TRBJ1-5, with D unresolved. The CDR3 runs 13 residues. Trimming left V 8 bases short and J 7 bases short, with 15 bases between. CDR1 MNHEY and CDR2 SVGAGI come from the germline V gene. CDR3 residues: CASPDRFRQPQHF. CDR3 DNA: TGTGCCAGCCCCGATCGGTTCCGGCAGCCCCAGCATTTT.

V and J are TRBV4-3 and TRBJ2-1; D is unresolved. CDR1 and CDR2 from the germline V gene are LGHNA and YSLEER. Trimming pared 4 bases from V and 1 base from J, leaving 11 bases between. This CDR3 region has 15 residues. The CDR3 protein is CASSLQSNSYNEQFF. CDR3 bases: TGCGCCAGCAGCCTCCAGTCTAATTCCTACAATGAGCAGTTCTTC.

This chain connects TRBV7-7 to TRBJ1-4; D unclear. Germline CDR1 SSHAT, CDR2 FNYEAQ (reference sequence). The CDR3 consists of 13 residues. Trimming left V 1 base short and J 5 bases short, with 5 bases between. The CDR3 nucleotides are TGTGCCAGCAGCTTAGGTCGAAATGAAAAACTGTTTTTT. This translates into CASSLGRNEKLFF.

The chain employs TRBV6-1 and TRBJ2-2, with 7 bases fitting TRBD1. Germline lookup yields CDR1 MNHNS and CDR2 SASEGT. V was pared by 7 bases and J by 2 bases, with 4 bases of the junction left unmatched. CDR3 size: 14 residues. As DNA, the CDR3 is TGTGCCAGCAAAGGGGGCCTTAACACCGGGGAGCTGTTTTTT. Encoded protein: CASKGGLNTGELFF.

The J gene is TRBJ1-3, the V gene TRBV30; D is possibly TRBD1 (5 bases). Germline V gene data show CDR1 as GTSNPN and CDR2 as SVGIG (reference sequence). This CDR3 comprises 17 residues. The V gene lost 0 bases and the J gene lost 0 bases, with 15 bases spanning the gap. CDR3 nucleotide sequence: TGTGCCTGGAGTGTAAGGGGTAGGAGGGACTCTGGAAACACCATATATTTT. It encodes CAWSVRGRRDSGNTIYF.

The chain uses TRBV10-3 and TRBJ2-1; D is possibly TRBD1 (5 bases). The germline V and J ends were trimmed by 0 bases and 12 bases, with 15 bases remaining between them. Per germline, CDR1 ENHRY and CDR2 SYGVKD. CDR3 length: 14 residues. The CDR3 DNA follows: TGTGCCATCAGTGAGTCTCGTCAGGGCTCAAGGCAGTTCTTC. The encoded protein is CAISESRQGSRQFF.

V is TRBV25-1 and J is TRBJ2-5; TRBD2 matches at 7 bases. The CDR3 is made up of 15 amino acids. Germline-derived CDR1 and CDR2 are MGHDK and SYGVNS. V was clipped by 5 bases and J by 2 bases; unmatched bases: 8. The CDR3 region has the DNA TGTGCCAGCAGTCCCGGACTAGGCAAACAAGAGACCCAGTACTTC. This encodes CASSPGLGKQETQYF.

This clone was counted once. V gene TRBV7-9 combines with J gene TRBJ2-1, with D tentatively TRBD2 (6 bases). The CDR3 length is 15 residues. In germline, CDR1 is SEHNR, CDR2 FQNEAQ (reference sequence). V was shortened by 6 bases and J by 7 bases, with 19 bases between the two germline ends. The CDR3 loop reads CASRPGNAGPNEQFF. As DNA, the CDR3 is TGTGCCAGCAGGCCGGGGAACGCGGGACCTAATGAGCAGTTCTTC.